A single sample is the source of the 11 T cell receptor beta chains below, sequenced in a study of vaccination effects on CD4 cells after COVID-19 (dated by TCRdb to between 2020 and 2023). After around 10 days of culture, CD4+ T cells were isolated with the EasySep CD4+ T cell isolation kit. Library preparation used the immunoSEQ multiplex PCR assay. This is the immuneACCESS table as TCRdb keeps it, with only in-frame sequences that have V and J called. A part of the clones is gone; compared with another copy, unresolved V genes explain less than half, and the rest is unexplained. Within this sample are around 35,000 clones, with roughly 65% of them counted one time only. The ten largest clones take up 4% to 5% of the sample. These TCRs' antigens remain unknown. The sample here was CD4+ T cells from PBMCs cultured without peptide, taken before COVID-19 vaccination. These receptors were collected from a human donor who received a COVID-19 vaccine.

V is TRBV4-1 and J is TRBJ2-5; 8 bases agree with TRBD1. V gave up 1 base and J gave up 5 bases; unmatched junction bases: 6. From germline, CDR1 is MGHRA and CDR2 YSYEKL. This CDR3 region has 15 residues. The CDR3 spells CASSQGFGTGETQYF. The CDR3 DNA follows: TGCGCCAGCAGCCAAGGCTTTGGGACAGGTGAGACCCAGTACTTC.

The chain combines TRBV29-1 with TRBJ1-2; the match to TRBD1 covers 7 bases. Trimming cost V 6 bases and J 2 bases; bases outside gene matches: 9. The CDR3 runs to 14 residues. Germline lookup yields CDR1 SQVTM and CDR2 ANQGSEA. CDR3 in DNA: TGCAGCGTCCAGAGGGGCAGGGGGAACTATGGCTACACCTTC. It is translated as CSVQRGRGNYGYTF. The complete variable domain, with remaining parts taken from reference TRBV29-1 and TRBJ1-2, reads SAVISQKPSRDICQRGTSLTIQCQVDSQVTMMFWYRQQPGQSLTLIATANQGSEATYESGFVIDKFPISRPNLTFSTLTVSNMSPEDSSIYLCSVQRGRGNYGYTFGSGTRLTVV.

The chain carries TRBV27 and TRBJ1-5; 8 nucleotides match TRBD1. The junction had 13 bases not matched to a gene; V was cut back by 6 bases and J by 0 bases. CDR3 length: 18 residues. Germline assignment: CDR1 MNHEY and CDR2 SMNVEV (reference sequence). The CDR3 region is CASSPGQGGIYSNQPQHF. In DNA form, the CDR3 reads TGTGCCAGCAGCCCCGGACAGGGAGGGATATATAGCAATCAGCCCCAGCATTTT.

For the CDR3, the DNA is TGTGCCATCAGTGAGTTACAACCGGGGGGGGGCTCGAATCAGCCCCAGCATTTT. It codes for CAISELQPGGGSNQPQHF. V usage is TRBV10-3 and J usage is TRBJ1-5; TRBD1 is a possible D gene (6 bases). The V gene's germline CDR1 is ENHRY and CDR2 SYGVKD. This CDR3 region has 18 residues. The germline V and J ends were trimmed by 1 base and 4 bases, with 20 bases remaining between them.

This clone has a handful of counts. The chain employs TRBV16 and TRBJ1-5; D not certain. The length of the CDR3 is 15 residues. Germline lookup yields CDR1 KGHSY and CDR2 FQNENV. V lost 6 bases to trimming and J lost 7 bases, with 19 bases between them. The DNA for the CDR3 is TGTGCCAGCAGTATCTTGCAAGGGCCTGGGCAGCCCCAGCATTTT. It translates to CASSILQGPGQPQHF.

This chain links TRBV4-2 with TRBJ2-3, with 9 bases that match TRBD2. The CDR3 has 17 residues. From germline, CDR1 is LGHNA and CDR2 YNFKEQ. After removal of 4 bases from V and 6 bases from J, the junction contained 14 bases not matched to a gene. In nucleotides, the CDR3 is TGTGCCAGCAGCCCCGGGGTGCGGGGGGGCCGGGCTGATACGCAGTATTTT. It specifies CASSPGVRGGRADTQYF.

The chain combines TRBV18 with TRBJ1-6; D perhaps matches TRBD1 (6 bases). The CDR3 runs to 16 residues. V was cut by 1 base and J by 5 bases, with 12 bases left in between. CDR1 KGHSH and CDR2 LQKENI come from the germline V gene. DNA of the CDR3: TGTGCCAGCTCACCACTACGGGGACAAGATAATTCACCCCTCCACTTT. Protein sequence: CASSPLRGQDNSPLHF.

V gene TRBV7-9 combines with J gene TRBJ2-5, with unresolved D. This CDR3 contains 13 residues. Germline V gives CDR1 SEHNR, CDR2 FQNEAQ (reference sequence). V was clipped by 5 bases and J by 2 bases, with 9 bases between them. In DNA form, the CDR3 reads TGTGCCAGCAGCCTCGGTATACAAGAGACCCAGTACTTC. Its translation: CASSLGIQETQYF.

In the case of this clone: A junction boundary mismatches the germline segment, possibly from a read error. The chain is built from TRBV7-8 and TRBJ1-5; tentative D call: TRBD1 (5 bases). CDR1 SGHVS and CDR2 FQNEAQ come from the germline V gene. The CDR3 loop spans 16 amino acids. The CDR3 region has the DNA TGTGCCAGCAGATTAGGCAGGGCCGCCCCGAATCAGCCCCAGCATTTT. The encoded protein is CASRLGRAAPNQPQHF.

This sequence joins TRBV7-8 and TRBJ1-4, with D perhaps TRBD1 (6 bases). CDR1 SGHVS and CDR2 FQNEAQ come from the germline V gene. V lost 8 bases and J 8 bases, leaving 18 bases between the germline ends. This CDR3 comprises 14 residues. CDR3 bases: TGTGCCAGCCGGAAAAGGGACAAAAAAGAAAAACTGTTTTTT. Protein product: CASRKRDKKEKLFF.

The genes are TRBV5-1 and TRBJ2-5; TRBD1 agrees at 9 bases. CDR1 and CDR2 (germline): SGHRS, YFSETQ. The CDR3 length is 15 residues. Unmatched junction bases numbered 6, after V lost 2 bases and J lost 4 bases. CDR3 nucleotides: TGCGCCAGCAGCTTAGTGGGGACAGGGCGAGAGACCCAGTACTTC. Its translation is CASSLVGTGRETQYF.